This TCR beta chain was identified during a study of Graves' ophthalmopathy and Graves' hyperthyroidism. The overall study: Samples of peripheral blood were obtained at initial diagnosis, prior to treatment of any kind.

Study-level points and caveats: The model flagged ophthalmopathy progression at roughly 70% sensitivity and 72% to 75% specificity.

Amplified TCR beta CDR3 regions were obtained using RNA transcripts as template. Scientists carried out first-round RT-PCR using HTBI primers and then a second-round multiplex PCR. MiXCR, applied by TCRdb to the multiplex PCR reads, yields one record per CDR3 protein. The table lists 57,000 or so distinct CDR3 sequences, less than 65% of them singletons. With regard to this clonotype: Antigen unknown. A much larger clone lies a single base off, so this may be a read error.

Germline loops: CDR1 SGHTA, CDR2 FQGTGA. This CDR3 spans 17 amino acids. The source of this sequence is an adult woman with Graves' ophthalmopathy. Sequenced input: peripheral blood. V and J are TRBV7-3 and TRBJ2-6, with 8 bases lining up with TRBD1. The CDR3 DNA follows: TGCGCCAGCAGCCAGGGGACAGGCCTCTCTGGGGCCAACGTCCTGACTTTC. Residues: CASSQGTGLSGANVLTF.